This T cell receptor (beta chain) came from a study of persistence of HIV-infected CD4 T cells. Study-level information: Donors were ART-treated; their CMV- and Gag-responding CD4+ T cells were isolated. Regarding the study as a whole: TCR oligoclonality correlated with proviral oligoclonality in the same sorted populations.

About this clone itself: The antigen is undetermined.

Cells were stimulated with CMV-infected fibroblast lysates at 10 ug/mL. CD40L-negative CD69-negative CD45RO-high memory CD4+ T cells were sorted as populations depleted of antigen-responding cells. For at least 4 years, plasma HIV-1 RNA was undetectable (<50 copies/mL). This was the immunoSEQ version 4 assay in survey mode. Assay used: immunoSEQ multiplex PCR; TCRdb lists only in-frame clones, some missing. The repertoire consists of 45,000 to 55,000 clones, with about 80% occurring once and the leading ten covering less than 3%. V was shortened by 5 bases and J by 3 bases, with 14 bases between the two germline ends. The CDR3 extends over 14 amino acids. Germline loops: CDR1 SGHNT, CDR2 YENEEA.

The source material was CD4+ T cells sorted from PBMCs after roughly 18-hour stimulation, sampled from a patient who received antiretroviral therapy. The TCR originated in an adult man with HIV who was CMV-seropositive. The gene calls are TRBV11-3 and TRBJ2-7; no clear D. The DNA for the CDR3 is TGTGCCAGCAGCCCCGACTCTGGGATCTACGAGCAGTACTTC. The encoded protein is CASSPDSGIYEQYF.